The rows below give T cell receptor beta chains drawn from one sample of a study of shared clonotypes between healthy human individuals. Generated by immunoSEQ multiplex PCR, the TCRdb table keeps only in-frame clones and is missing some. The top ten hold around 1.8% of the sample, which has about 770,000 clones, about two thirds seen once. What was sequenced was memory CD4+ T cells sorted from blood. The receptor source for this set is a woman aged 30 to 39 in good health. Each CDR3 is given with its conserved first and last residue. Each record gives: V gene, J gene, clone size, D gene, CDR3 protein, CDR3 DNA. The D gene is left open where the match is weak. Clone size is stated in some rows and not others, as once, few, many or a class when expanded.

TRBV7-6	TRBJ2-1	few	.	CASSFSSASNEQFF	TGTGCCAGCAGCTTCTCCTCGGCTTCCAATGAGCAGTTCTTC
TRBV5-6	TRBJ2-7	.	TRBD1	CASSFRTGAYEQYF	TGTGCCAGCAGCTTCCGGACAGGTGCCTACGAGCAGTACTTC
TRBV7-6	TRBJ2-2	.	.	CASRRDGGTGELFF	TGTGCCAGCAGACGGGACGGGGGCACCGGGGAGCTGTTTTTT
TRBV5-6	TRBJ1-2	.	TRBD1	CASSLEMDRGHGYTF	TGTGCCAGCAGCCTCGAAATGGACAGGGGGCATGGCTACACCTTC
TRBV7-9	TRBJ2-1	.	TRBD1	CASSLAQLGQGGNNEQFF	TGTGCCAGCAGCTTAGCGCAACTGGGACAGGGGGGGAACAATGAGCAGTTCTTC
TRBV7-8	TRBJ2-7	.	TRBD1	CASSQRTGGIRGSYEQYF	TGTGCCAGCAGCCAACGGACAGGGGGGATAAGGGGATCCTACGAGCAGTACTTC
TRBV7-6	TRBJ2-5	.	.	CASSFSGQETQYF	TGTGCCAGCAGCTTTTCCGGGCAAGAGACCCAGTACTTC
TRBV19	TRBJ2-1	once	.	CASRTIAATINEQFF	TGTGCCAGTAGGACTATAGCAGCAACTATCAATGAGCAGTTCTTC
TRBV7-2	TRBJ1-5	few	.	CASSFLAGNQPQHF	TGTGCCAGCAGCTTCTTAGCGGGAAATCAGCCCCAGCATTTT
TRBV6-6	TRBJ1-5	many	.	CASSPMDSSNQPQHF	TGTGCCAGCAGTCCAATGGACAGCTCCAATCAGCCCCAGCATTTT
TRBV11-2	TRBJ2-1	.	TRBD2	CASSRGGLAVYNEQFF	TGTGCCAGCAGCCGGGGGGGACTAGCGGTTTACAATGAGCAGTTCTTC
TRBV5-5	TRBJ2-7	.	.	CASSLVVRDSMRSRYEQYF	TGTGCCAGCAGCTTGGTGGTCAGGGATTCAATGCGTTCCAGATACGAGCAGTACTTC
TRBV5-4	TRBJ2-3	.	TRBD2	CASSRRTSGSTDTQYF	TGTGCCAGCAGCCGCCGGACTAGCGGGAGCACAGATACGCAGTATTTT
TRBV19	TRBJ2-3	.	.	CASSLTSRTDTQYF	TGTGCCAGTAGCTTGACTAGTCGCACAGATACGCAGTATTTT
TRBV6-5	TRBJ2-5	.	TRBD2	CASSLLAGVETQYF	TGTGCCAGCAGTTTACTAGCGGGAGTGGAGACCCAGTACTTC